This paragraph reports one T cell receptor (beta chain). The antigen is undetermined. The entry originates in a study of T cells in Graves' hyperthyroidism and ophthalmopathy. Findings of the study overall: Expanded thyroid clonotypes (above 0.001) were mostly also found in blood.

Germline CDR1 and CDR2: GTSNPN and SVGIG (reference sequence). With 5 bases clipped from V and 6 bases from J, the junction kept 5 bases outside the gene matches. This CDR3 contains 13 residues. The TCR beta CDR3 regions underwent amplification using RNA transcripts as the source. RT-PCR in the first round (using the HTBI primer set) targeted the TCR CDR3. TCRdb reprocessed the multiplex PCR reads via MiXCR and lists one record per CDR3 protein. The sample holds approximately 620,000 distinct CDR3 sequences, approximately 15% seen once. Sequenced input: blood. The receptor comes from a woman aged 30 to 39 with Graves' hyperthyroidism that later progressed to Graves' ophthalmopathy. This chain joins TRBV30 and TRBJ1-2; 11 bases line up with TRBD1. The DNA for the CDR3 is TGTGCCTGGGGATCGGGACAGGGGGATGGCTACACCTTC. It translates to CAWGSGQGDGYTF.